This T cell receptor beta chain was captured by sequencing in a study of shared clonotypes between healthy human individuals. Study background: Donors consisted of a couple of women and three men between 18 and 49. Study-wide results and caveats: Against clonotypes common to all four donors, non-shared ones had lower generation probabilities.

A word on this clone: As yet, its antigen is unknown.

The germline V gene has CDR1 SGHNT and CDR2 YENEEA. The CDR3 spans 13 residues. The V end lost 1 base, the J end lost 5 bases, and 9 bases lay between the germline ends. Assay runs were performed at deep level. The protocol was immunoSEQ multiplex PCR, while the TCRdb copy is restricted to in-frame clones and leaves out a portion. Here the sample spans some 650,000 clones, more than 95% being singletons. The chain combines TRBV11-3 with TRBJ2-7; D unresolved. This TCR came from a woman in her twenties or thirties in good health. The sequenced material came from naive CD4+ T cells sorted from blood. The subset: CD45RA+ positively selected. In DNA form, the CDR3 reads TGTGCCAGCAGCTTAGGAGCCTCGGACGAGCAGTACTTC. Translation: CASSLGASDEQYF.